This entry lists 22 T cell receptor beta chains sequenced from one sample in a study of T cell responses to AZD1222 COVID-19 vaccine. The protocol was immunoSEQ multiplex PCR, while the TCRdb copy is restricted to in-frame clones and leaves out a portion. Among about 130,000 clones listed, about 90% were seen once. The sequences come from peripheral blood, collected 28 days after the second AZD1222 dose. The receptors originated from an adult who received the AZD1222 COVID-19 vaccine.

This clone was counted a single time. This chain uses TRBV9 with TRBJ2-3, with 10 bases fitting TRBD2. Losses at the gene ends were 4 bases for V and 1 base for J; bases not matched to a gene: 3. The CDR3 is 15 residues long. Germline V gives CDR1 SGDLS, CDR2 YYNGEE. In nucleotides, the CDR3 is TGTGCCAGCAGCACCGGGACTAGCGGCACAGATACGCAGTATTTT. Amino acid sequence: CASSTGTSGTDTQYF.

The chain joins TRBV7-9 to TRBJ2-7; the D gene is possibly TRBD2 (6 bases). This CDR3 region has 12 residues. Germline assignment: CDR1 SEHNR and CDR2 FQNEAQ (reference sequence). V gave up 10 bases and J gave up 1 base, with 11 bases separating them. CDR3 nucleotides: TGTGCCACCAGGCGGGATTCCTACGAGCAGTACTTC. It yields the protein CATRRDSYEQYF.

The chain has TRBV14 and TRBJ2-4, with D possibly matching TRBD2 (6 bases). The V gene's germline CDR1 is SGHDN and CDR2 FVKESK. The CDR3 has 15 amino acids. With 3 bases removed from V and 3 bases from J, the gap between germline ends came to 12 bases. The CDR3 DNA sequence: TGTGCCAGCAGCCACTCCGGGCGGGGCAAAAACATTCAGTACTTC. This gives the protein CASSHSGRGKNIQYF.

The rearrangement uses TRBV13 and TRBJ1-1; no firm D call. The germline V gene has CDR1 PRHDT and CDR2 FYEKMQ (reference sequence). This CDR3 spans 13 amino acids. Trimming left V 5 bases short and J 0 bases short, with 7 bases between. CDR3 residues: CASSPSVNTEAFF. The CDR3 nucleotides are TGTGCCAGCAGCCCTTCCGTGAACACTGAAGCTTTCTTT.

The chain is built from TRBV28 and TRBJ1-3, with D maybe TRBD1 (6 bases). The CDR3 contains 17 residues. V lost 1 base to trimming and J lost 0 bases, with 13 bases between them. Germline V gene data show CDR1 as MDHEN and CDR2 as SYDVKM. The CDR3 loop is CASSLFGTTASGNTIYF. The CDR3 DNA is TGTGCCAGCAGTTTATTTGGGACAACCGCCTCTGGAAACACCATATATTTT.

The chain carries TRBV11-2 and TRBJ1-5; 10 bases are shared with TRBD1. V lost 5 bases and J lost 6; bases outside the gene matches: 7. Germline-derived CDR1 and CDR2 are SGHAT and FQNNGV. The CDR3 is made up of 15 amino acids. CDR3 sequence (DNA): TGTGCCAGCAGCGTCGGGACAGGGGTTTTTCAGCCCCAGCATTTT. It is translated as CASSVGTGVFQPQHF.

This clone was seen once. The chain employs TRBV14 and TRBJ1-2; TRBD1 might be the D (5 bases). Trimming stripped 0 bases from V and 8 bases from J, with 10 bases between. The CDR3 is 13 residues long. Germline CDR1 is SGHDN and CDR2 is FVKESK. CDR3 coding DNA: TGTGCCAGCAGCCAAGATAGCAGGGACGGCTACACCTTC. Protein sequence: CASSQDSRDGYTF.

The chain employs TRBV19 and TRBJ2-1; 11 bases are a match to TRBD1. Per the germline V gene, CDR1 is LNHDA and CDR2 is SQIVND (reference sequence). J was trimmed by 5 bases and V by 4 bases; bases with no gene match: 10. This CDR3 region has 17 residues. CDR3 residues: CASSTLGQGAFDNEQFF. CDR3 nucleotides: TGTGCCAGTAGTACCCTTGGACAGGGGGCGTTCGACAATGAGCAGTTCTTC.

The chain joins TRBV6-2 or TRBV6-3 to TRBJ2-7; 7 nucleotides match TRBD1. The CDR3 runs 14 residues. Losses at the gene ends were 6 bases for V and 2 bases for J; bases not matched to a gene: 7. Looked up from germline, CDR1 is MNHEY and CDR2 is SVGEGT. The CDR3 here is CASSAGTEAYEQYF. In DNA, the CDR3 is TGTGCCAGCAGCGCCGGGACAGAGGCCTACGAGCAGTACTTC.

This clone was seen once. This chain connects TRBV10-3 to TRBJ2-6; 9 positions match TRBD1. The CDR3 runs to 17 residues. The germline V gene encodes CDR1 ENHRY and CDR2 SYGVKD. Trimming at V came to 2 bases and at J to 1 base, leaving 3 bases not matched to a gene. The CDR3 region has the DNA TGTGCCATCAGTGAGGGACAGGGGAATTCTGGGGCCAACGTCCTGACTTTC. This codes for CAISEGQGNSGANVLTF.

The V call is TRBV7-9, the J call TRBJ1-5, with D possibly matching TRBD1 (5 bases). Trimming left V 2 bases short and J 6 bases short, with 8 bases between. Per germline, CDR1 SEHNR and CDR2 FQNEAQ (reference sequence). The CDR3 covers 13 residues. CDR3 nucleotide sequence: TGTGCCAGCAGCTTATACGGGGCTCAGCCCCAGCATTTT. Its translation: CASSLYGAQPQHF.

This clone was seen a single time. The chain is built from TRBV21-1 and TRBJ2-1; TRBD2 is taken as the D call from the table, unchecked against the DNA. TRBV21-1 is a documented pseudogene. The CDR3 is 15 residues long. CDR3 in DNA: TGTGCCAGCACACTCCGGGTGGGGGGTTACAATGAGCAGTTCTTC. Its protein product is CASTLRVGGYNEQFF.

The V call is TRBV19, the J call TRBJ2-3; 10 bases map to TRBD2. Germline lookup yields CDR1 LNHDA and CDR2 SQIVND (reference sequence). V trimming: 3 bases; J trimming: 6 bases; junction bases outside the gene matches: 9. CDR3 length: 16 residues. DNA of the CDR3: TGTGCCAGTAGTATTTCAGCGGGAGGGCCCGGTGATACGCAGTATTTT. The encoded protein is CASSISAGGPGDTQYF.

This chain joins TRBV11-2 and TRBJ2-1; D perhaps matches TRBD1 (8 bases). The CDR3 is 14 residues long. Germline lookup yields CDR1 SGHAT and CDR2 FQNNGV. Deletions cut 4 bases from V and 15 bases from J, with 22 bases between. CDR3 region: CASSSQQGEGPRFF. CDR3 nucleotide sequence: TGTGCCAGCAGCTCCCAACAGGGGGAGGGCCCCCGGTTCTTC.

The gene calls are TRBV27 and TRBJ1-2; the D gene is possibly TRBD1 (5 bases). In germline, CDR1 is MNHEY, CDR2 SMNVEV (reference sequence). The ends were cut back, 1 base at V and 3 bases at J, with 12 bases in the middle. The CDR3 covers 15 residues. CDR3 loop: CASSLYWGRDYGYTF. The CDR3 coding sequence is TGTGCCAGCAGTTTATATTGGGGACGGGACTATGGCTACACCTTC.

The rearrangement uses TRBV27 and TRBJ1-1; D gene ambiguous. Germline lookup yields CDR1 MNHEY and CDR2 SMNVEV (reference sequence). The V end was cut by 7 bases, the J end by 0 bases, with 18 bases between. The CDR3 is made up of 16 amino acids. CDR3 region: CASTPLLSNLNTEAFF. DNA of the CDR3: TGTGCCAGCACCCCCCTATTGTCTAACTTGAACACTGAAGCTTTCTTT.

The chain employs TRBV3-1 (or the pseudogene TRBV3-2) and TRBJ2-3; D is undetermined. CDR1 and CDR2 (germline): LGHDT, YNNKEL (reference sequence). The CDR3 covers 15 residues. V was clipped by 5 bases and J by 1 base, with 13 bases between them. CDR3 bases: TGTGCCAGCAGCGTCTTTGACGGACGCACAGATACGCAGTATTTT. Amino acids: CASSVFDGRTDTQYF.

The V gene is TRBV13, the J gene TRBJ2-3; D not certain. CDR3 length: 13 residues. V lost 5 bases and J lost 6, with 12 bases in between. CDR1 is PRHDT and CDR2 is FYEKMQ in the germline V gene (reference sequence). DNA for the CDR3: TGTGCCAGCAGCCTCAAGCCGCGCGATACGCAGTATTTT. This sequence encodes CASSLKPRDTQYF.

The chain is built from TRBV2 and TRBJ1-1, with D uncertain. Between the trimmed V and J ends, which lost 6 bases and 6 bases, there was a span of 5 bases. Germline CDR1 is SNHLY and CDR2 is FYNNEI. The CDR3 is 10 residues long. In nucleotides, the CDR3 is TGTGCCAGCAGAAATCCTGAAGCTTTCTTT. It specifies CASRNPEAFF.

The chain links TRBV5-5 to TRBJ1-6; D perhaps matches TRBD1 (5 bases). The CDR3 runs to 19 residues. Germline V gives CDR1 SGHKS, CDR2 YYEKEE (reference sequence). Trimming took 0 bases from V and 10 from J, leaving 26 bases between them. Here the CDR3 DNA reads TGTGCCAGCAGCTTGGGAGGGGTTGGTCTAATGGGAAGTAGATCACCCCTCCACTTT. This translates into CASSLGGVGLMGSRSPLHF.

The chain links TRBV4-3 to TRBJ1-1; TRBD1 is a possible D gene (5 bases). The CDR3 runs 14 residues. In germline, CDR1 is LGHNA, CDR2 YSLEER. The germline V and J ends were trimmed by 0 bases and 4 bases, with 9 bases remaining between them. In nucleotides, the CDR3 is TGCGCCAGCAGCCAAGATAGGGGCCGCACTGAAGCTTTCTTT. Protein: CASSQDRGRTEAFF.

The chain has TRBV4-1 and TRBJ2-2; 9 nucleotides align to TRBD2. V lost 3 bases and J lost 4; bases outside the gene matches: 12. Germline V gene lookup returns CDR1 MGHRA and CDR2 YSYEKL. This CDR3 spans 18 amino acids. For the CDR3, the DNA is TGCGCCAGCAGCCAGTTGCCGATGAGCGGGAGGCCCACCGGGGAGCTGTTTTTT. As protein: CASSQLPMSGRPTGELFF.